This entry is about one T cell receptor beta chain. The antigen is unknown. The data derive from a study of T cells in Graves' hyperthyroidism and ophthalmopathy. Study results and limitations: Blood also held most thyroid clonotypes expanded beyond 0.001.

PBMCs were collected from an approximately 10 ml volume of fresh peripheral blood. Amplification yielded TCR beta CDR3 regions, with RNA transcripts as the source. In the first-round RT-PCR of the TCR CDR3, the HTBI primer set was used. MiXCR was run by TCRdb on the multiplex PCR reads, yielding one entry per CDR3 protein. The table lists some 300,000 distinct CDR3 sequences, about 14% of them singletons. The CDR3 extends over 16 amino acids. Germline assignment: CDR1 SGDLS and CDR2 YYNGEE. The V and J ends lost 2 bases and 5 bases, in that order; junction bases with no gene match: 9. This receptor was obtained from a woman in her twenties or thirties with Graves' hyperthyroidism that later progressed to Graves' ophthalmopathy. Sequencing used blood. The chain joins TRBV9 to TRBJ2-1; 8 bases match TRBD2. The chain's CDR3 is CASSVDSGIEHNEQFF. For the CDR3, the DNA is TGTGCCAGCAGCGTTGATAGCGGGATAGAGCACAATGAGCAGTTCTTC.